The T cell receptor (beta chain) described here comes from a study of CD4+ T cells in melanoma. General study findings and limits: CD8+ T cell, macrophage and B cell function reportedly correlated with neoantigen-specific CD4+ T cells. Reportedly, melanoma neoantigen-specific CD4+ T cells showed varied differentiation states.

Regarding this clone: Antigen: not known.

Profiled with immunoSEQ multiplex PCR; TCRdb holds only in-frame clones, not every one. The sample yields some 10,000 clones, about two thirds seen once. Germline CDR1 reads SGHTS; CDR2 reads YDEGEE. Trimming took off 7 bases at V and 1 base at J, with 12 bases between the two ends. The CDR3 runs to 13 residues. The sequencing sample was made of cells from a culture (not recorded whether cultured in vitro). This receptor was taken from a human donor with melanoma. The rearrangement links TRBV5-8 to TRBJ2-7, with D uncertain. The chain's CDR3 is CASRKGISYEQYF. CDR3 nucleotides: TGTGCCAGCCGTAAAGGCATTTCCTACGAGCAGTACTTC.